This T cell receptor (beta chain) was sequenced during a study of blood T cells in healthy people across ages. A second PCR, run for roughly 7 to 11 cycles, used a sample-barcoded 5' primer plus a J-beta primer mix. MiXCR, applied by TCRdb to the 5' RACE reads, yields one record per CDR3 protein. The sample consists of around 280,000 distinct CDR3 sequences, 25% to 30% of them appearing once. This clonotype was counted many times. PBMCs numbering at least 6 million were isolated per sample. The receptor comes from a woman aged 70-85 years in good health. Sequencing was done on a sample of blood.

The CDR3 sequence: CSATRRQGGNGYTF. For the CDR3, the DNA is TGCAGTGCTACCAGGAGACAGGGCGGGAATGGCTACACCTTC. The J gene is TRBJ1-2, the V gene TRBV20-1, with 7 bases aligning to TRBD1. This CDR3 is built from 14 residues. V was clipped by 4 bases and J by 6 bases; unmatched bases: 11. Germline-derived CDR1 and CDR2 are DFQATT and SNEGSKA (reference sequence).